The 30 T cell receptor beta chains below all came from one sample that was sequenced in a study of blood T cell repertoires in COVID-19 (dated by TCRdb to the early 2020s). Library prep was done by the immunoSEQ multiplex PCR assay. As stored in TCRdb, this immuneACCESS dataset retains in-frame rearrangements with V and J assigned. A fraction of the clones does not appear; measured against another copy, unresolved V genes explain less than half of the discrepancy, and the remainder lacks a known reason. The sample includes fewer than 250,000 clones, with around 84% observed a single time. The ten largest account for roughly 10% of the sample. Material for sequencing was peripheral blood. The receptor set was obtained from a woman older than 75 with COVID-19, enrolled during active disease.

The J gene is TRBJ2-5, the V gene TRBV9; the match to TRBD2 covers 16 bases. Per the germline V gene, CDR1 is SGDLS and CDR2 is YYNGEE. V was pared by 3 bases and J by 2 bases, with 4 bases of the junction left unmatched. CDR3 length: 17 amino acids. Written as DNA, the CDR3 is TGTGCCAGCAGCGAAGGGACTAGCGGGGGGGCACAAGAGACCCAGTACTTC. It yields the protein CASSEGTSGGAQETQYF.

V usage is TRBV27 and J usage is TRBJ1-6; TRBD1 agrees at 7 bases. V trimming: 4 bases; J trimming: 5 bases; junction bases outside the gene matches: 8. Germline assignment: CDR1 MNHEY and CDR2 SMNVEV (reference sequence). This CDR3 spans 16 amino acids. The CDR3 DNA reads TGTGCCAGCAGTTCCCGATCCAGGGGGGATAATTCACCCCTCCACTTT. Its protein is CASSSRSRGDNSPLHF.

DNA of the CDR3: TGTGCCAGCTCAGAAACAGGGAACACTGAAGCTTTCTTT. Translating it yields CASSETGNTEAFF. The chain uses TRBV18 and TRBJ1-1; the D gene is possibly TRBD1 (5 bases). Germline CDR1 reads KGHSH; CDR2 reads LQKENI. CDR3 length: 13 residues. Trimming removed 5 bases at V and 1 base at J, with 8 bases between.

This chain connects TRBV19 to TRBJ2-5; 10 bases fit TRBD2. Losses at the gene ends were 6 bases for V and 4 bases for J; bases not matched to a gene: 8. Germline lookup yields CDR1 LNHDA and CDR2 SQIVND (reference sequence). The CDR3 runs to 15 residues. The DNA for the CDR3 is TGTGCCAGTAGGGCTAGCGGGGGAATCTCAGAGACCCAGTACTTC. Its translation is CASRASGGISETQYF.

DNA of the CDR3: TGTGCCAGTATGCCATCCGGGACAGCGAACACCGGGGAGCTGTTTTTT. Translating it yields CASMPSGTANTGELFF. The chain has TRBV19 and TRBJ2-2, with 7 bases matching TRBD1. Germline CDR1 is LNHDA and CDR2 is SQIVND (reference sequence). The J segment lost 0 bases and the V segment lost 7 bases, leaving 8 bases of the junction unmatched. The CDR3 loop spans 16 amino acids. The full variable domain, with the rest looked up from reference TRBV19 and TRBJ2-2, is DGGITQSPKYLFRKEGQNVTLSCEQNLNHDAMYWYRQDPGQGLRLIYYSQIVNDFQKGDIAEGYSVSREKKESFPLTVTSAQKNPTAFYLCASMPSGTANTGELFFGEGSRLTVL.

This clone has more than one count but fewer than ten. Here the CDR3 reads CASRGGISNTEAFF. The CDR3 bases are TGTGCCAGTAGAGGGGGTATATCGAACACTGAAGCTTTCTTT. This chain uses TRBV19 with TRBJ1-1; D is perhaps TRBD1 (6 bases). CDR3 length: 14 residues. V shed 6 bases and J shed 1 base, with 12 bases lying between them. The germline V gene has CDR1 LNHDA and CDR2 SQIVND (reference sequence).

This sequence joins TRBV6-1 and TRBJ1-2; no firm D call. Trimming left V 3 bases short and J 4 bases short, with 15 bases between. This CDR3 comprises 15 residues. Germline V gene lookup returns CDR1 MNHNS and CDR2 SASEGT. The CDR3 loop reads CASSDRGITFYGYTF. CDR3 DNA: TGTGCCAGCAGTGATCGAGGGATTACCTTCTATGGCTACACCTTC.

The rearrangement joins TRBV2 to TRBJ1-2, with D tentatively TRBD1 (6 bases). The germline CDR1 and CDR2 sequences are SNHLY and FYNNEI. The CDR3 extends over 15 amino acids. V gave up 6 bases and J gave up 3 bases, with 17 bases separating them. Written as DNA, the CDR3 is TGTGCCAGCAGAGGACAGATTTTCGGGGACTATGGCTACACCTTC. Its protein product is CASRGQIFGDYGYTF.

The chain combines TRBV5-4 with TRBJ1-2; D gene ambiguous. The CDR3 runs 12 residues. The V end was cut by 4 bases, the J end by 1 base, with 5 bases between. Germline assignment: CDR1 SGHNT and CDR2 YYREEE (reference sequence). Here the CDR3 reads CASSGGNYGYTF. In DNA form, the CDR3 reads TGTGCCAGCAGCGGAGGTAACTATGGCTACACCTTC.

This clone has only a few counts. This rearrangement joins TRBV5-1 to TRBJ2-5; weak D call: TRBD2 (5 bases). The CDR3 totals 16 residues. The V end lost 0 bases, the J end lost 2 bases, and 14 bases lay between the germline ends. In germline, CDR1 is SGHRS, CDR2 YFSETQ. The CDR3 coding sequence is TGCGCCAGCAGCTTGGGAGGGTTTGCGGCTCAAGAGACCCAGTACTTC. Its protein product is CASSLGGFAAQETQYF.

The chain is built from TRBV6-5 and TRBJ2-3, with D maybe TRBD1 (5 bases). Between the trimmed V and J ends, which lost 4 bases and 4 bases, there was a span of 9 bases. Germline CDR1 reads MNHEY; CDR2 reads SVGAGI. The CDR3 spans 13 residues. The CDR3 loop is CASSWGWADTQYF. Written as DNA, the CDR3 is TGTGCCAGCAGTTGGGGCTGGGCAGATACGCAGTATTTT.

This clone showed up just a few times. The J gene is TRBJ2-7, the V gene TRBV27; 16 bases agree with TRBD2. The trim removed 6 bases at V and 9 bases at J, leaving 8 bases unmatched. Germline V gene lookup returns CDR1 MNHEY and CDR2 SMNVEV (reference sequence). The CDR3 is 15 amino acids. The chain's CDR3 is CASSPSGLAGGPQYV. CDR3 bases: TGTGCCAGCAGCCCCTCGGGACTAGCGGGGGGGCCGCAGTACGTC.

V gene TRBV19 combines with J gene TRBJ2-2; 8 bases are shared with TRBD2. With 7 bases clipped from V and 2 bases from J, the junction kept 6 bases outside the gene matches. Germline assignment: CDR1 LNHDA and CDR2 SQIVND (reference sequence). The CDR3 has 15 amino acids. The CDR3 DNA follows: TGTGCCAGTACCAGCGGGGGCCTAAACACCGGGGAGCTGTTTTTT. It encodes CASTSGGLNTGELFF.

The chain uses TRBV6-6 and TRBJ1-2; D remains ambiguous. Germline-derived CDR1 and CDR2 are MNHNY and SVGAGI (reference sequence). The CDR3 consists of 16 residues. V was clipped by 5 bases and J by 0 bases, with 16 bases between them. The CDR3 DNA is TGTGCCAGCAGTCTCTCCTCGGGGTCTCCTAACTATGGCTACACCTTC. It translates to CASSLSSGSPNYGYTF.

This clone was recorded once. This chain connects TRBV11-3 to TRBJ1-1; weak D call: TRBD1 (6 bases). This CDR3 has 13 residues. In germline, CDR1 is SGHNT, CDR2 YENEEA. V was trimmed by 2 bases and J by 6 bases, leaving 10 bases between them. The CDR3 protein is CASSLSRGSEAFF. CDR3 DNA sequence: TGTGCCAGCAGCTTAAGCAGGGGTTCTGAAGCTTTCTTT.

This clone was detected once. This sequence joins TRBV28 and TRBJ1-2; possibly TRBD1 for D (5 bases). Germline V lookup: CDR1 MDHEN, CDR2 SYDVKM. The CDR3 length is 16 residues. The germline V and J ends were trimmed by 2 bases and 4 bases, with 17 bases remaining between them. The CDR3 bases are TGTGCCAGCAGTTTAAGGGTGGGGCAGGGTAGCTATGGCTACACCTTC. The encoded protein is CASSLRVGQGSYGYTF.

A word on this clone: This same CDR3 is encoded by further DNA sequences in the sample. This chain connects TRBV5-1 to TRBJ2-3; D not certain. V dropped 3 bases and J dropped 0 bases, with 5 bases sitting between them. The CDR3 is 13 amino acids. Germline CDR1 SGHRS, CDR2 YFSETQ. The CDR3 DNA reads TGCGCCAGCAGCTCGGGTAGCACAGATACGCAGTATTTT. The encoded protein is CASSSGSTDTQYF. Together with reference TRBV5-1 and TRBJ2-3, the CDR3 gives the full variable domain: KAGVTQTPRYLIKTRGQQVTLSCSPISGHRSVSWYQQTPGQGLQFLFEYFSETQRNKGNFPGRFSGRQFSNSRSEMNVSTLELGDSALYLCASSSGSTDTQYFGPGTRLTVL.

The chain combines TRBV7-3 with TRBJ2-3; 8 positions match TRBD2. Per germline, CDR1 SGHTA and CDR2 FQGTGA. V shed 4 bases and J 12 bases; nucleotides not matched to a gene: 6. The CDR3 loop spans 12 amino acids. CDR3: CASSSIAGRQYF. In nucleotides, the CDR3 is TGTGCCAGCAGCTCTATAGCGGGGCGACAGTATTTT.

The V call is TRBV5-4, the J call TRBJ2-3; 8 nucleotides align to TRBD2. Germline V lookup: CDR1 SGHNT, CDR2 YYREEE (reference sequence). The CDR3 has 16 amino acids. V gave up 4 bases and J gave up 0 bases; unmatched junction bases: 7. The DNA for the CDR3 is TGTGCCAGCAGCCCGCTAGCGGGTATGAGCACAGATACGCAGTATTTT. Amino acid sequence: CASSPLAGMSTDTQYF.

The chain uses TRBV7-9 and TRBJ2-7, with 11 positions matching TRBD2. This CDR3 spans 15 amino acids. J gave up 3 bases and V 5 bases, and 6 bases lay outside the gene matches. Germline V gene data show CDR1 as SEHNR and CDR2 as FQNEAQ (reference sequence). The chain's CDR3 is CASSPTGTSGYEQYF. CDR3 bases: TGTGCCAGCAGCCCCACCGGGACTAGCGGCTACGAGCAGTACTTC.

The V gene is TRBV5-4, the J gene TRBJ1-4; maybe TRBD1 (6 bases). The CDR3 covers 12 residues. Trimming took 0 bases from V and 17 from J, leaving 14 bases between them. Germline-derived CDR1 and CDR2 are SGHNT and YYREEE (reference sequence). CDR3 DNA: TGTGCCAGCAGCTTGGACGTAGGGGGACAATTTTTT. Its translation is CASSLDVGGQFF.

The chain couples TRBV7-8 to TRBJ2-7; 9 bases fit TRBD1. Looked up from germline, CDR1 is SGHVS and CDR2 is FQNEAQ. V gave up 4 bases and J gave up 3 bases; unmatched junction bases: 7. The CDR3 consists of 15 residues. The CDR3 region is CASSWGTGPFYEQYF. CDR3 bases: TGTGCCAGCAGCTGGGGGACAGGGCCTTTCTACGAGCAGTACTTC.

This clone was counted a single time. This chain uses TRBV28 with TRBJ1-5, with TRBD1 matching over 8 bases. V dropped 6 bases and J dropped 6; count of bases not matched to a gene: 10. CDR1 and CDR2 from the germline V gene are MDHEN and SYDVKM. The CDR3 is 15 amino acids. CDR3 amino acids: CASSRQQGEFQPQHF. In nucleotides, the CDR3 is TGTGCCAGCAGCCGTCAACAGGGGGAATTTCAGCCCCAGCATTTT.

The chain has TRBV30 and TRBJ2-5; D not resolved. Trimming removed 7 bases at V and 4 bases at J, with 13 bases between. Per germline, CDR1 GTSNPN and CDR2 SVGIG (reference sequence). CDR3 length equals 12 residues. In DNA, the CDR3 is TGTGCCTCTGGCGGAGACCGAGAGACCCAGTACTTC. Protein sequence: CASGGDRETQYF.

The chain links TRBV3-1 (or the pseudogene TRBV3-2) to TRBJ1-2, with a tentative D call TRBD1 (6 bases). CDR1 is LGHDT, CDR2 YNNKEL, per germline (reference sequence). The V and J ends lost 8 bases and 8 bases respectively, with 15 bases between them. CDR3 length equals 12 residues. CDR3 coding DNA: TGTGCCAGCTCGGACAGTCTGGCGGGCTACACCTTC. Its translation is CASSDSLAGYTF.

The chain carries TRBV7-2 and TRBJ2-4; 14 bases map to TRBD2. V lost 0 bases and J lost 8; bases outside the gene matches: 9. From germline, CDR1 is SGHTA and CDR2 FQGNSA. This CDR3 comprises 18 residues. CDR3 sequence reads: CASSLAPTSGGAGYIQYF. As DNA, the CDR3 is TGTGCCAGCAGCTTAGCTCCGACTAGCGGGGGGGCTGGTTACATTCAGTACTTC.

J is TRBJ1-2 and V is TRBV18, with 7 positions matching TRBD1. The CDR3 is made up of 13 amino acids. V lost 2 bases, J lost 5 bases, and 2 bases stayed unmatched. Germline CDR1 reads KGHSH; CDR2 reads LQKENI. CDR3 sequence reads: CASSPGQVYGYTF. CDR3 in DNA: TGTGCCAGCTCACCAGGACAGGTGTATGGCTACACCTTC.

CDR3 loop: CASSSPGRSNEKLFF. The DNA of the CDR3 is TGTGCCAGCAGTTCCCCAGGGCGATCTAATGAAAAACTGTTTTTT. The V gene is TRBV28, the J gene TRBJ1-4, with D maybe TRBD1 (5 bases). Trimming removed 4 bases at V and 3 bases at J, with 12 bases between. Per the germline V gene, CDR1 is MDHEN and CDR2 is SYDVKM. This CDR3 comprises 15 residues.

The chain links TRBV3-1 (or the pseudogene TRBV3-2) to TRBJ2-3; no reliable D call. V lost 6 bases, J lost 5 bases, and 6 bases lay in between. This CDR3 has 11 residues. Germline values: CDR1 LGHDT, CDR2 YNNKEL (reference sequence). The CDR3 loop is CASSRLDTQYF. The CDR3 DNA sequence: TGTGCCAGCAGTCGACTAGATACGCAGTATTTT.

This chain links TRBV5-4 with TRBJ2-7; 8 nucleotides agree with TRBD1. CDR1 and CDR2 from the germline V gene are SGHNT and YYREEE (reference sequence). With V trimmed by 3 bases and J by 6 bases, 5 bases remained unmatched. CDR3 length equals 13 residues. The CDR3 protein is CASSYGQGGEQYF. The DNA for the CDR3 is TGTGCCAGCAGCTACGGACAGGGAGGCGAGCAGTACTTC.